This TCR beta chain is drawn from a study of blood T cell repertoires in COVID-19 (dated by TCRdb to 2018 to 2021). Looking at the study overall: Samples covering the acute and convalescent phases of COVID-19 were provided by collaborators in the United States, Italy and Spain. The material from the prospective study consisted of cDNA or gDNA derived from T cells, B-cell-depleted T cells, or PBMCs. The dataset comprised deeply sampled blood TCRbeta repertoires from subjects exposed to, actively infected with, or recovered from COVID-19. The repertoires were released in a freely available public database intended as a resource for research on the immune response to SARS-CoV-2. The samples were drawn from the first 160 participants of the ongoing ImmuneRACE study and from about 1,200 subjects provided by 6 global collaborators. Sample metadata almost always included a de-identified subject ID, COVID-19 status, age in years and sex. Where HLA class I and class II types were available, the types were taken from metadata supplied by the sample provider, not from assay-based typing.

Here is what the overall study found, with its caveats: The amount of clinical and demographic metadata varied by source and participant and was provided uncurated.

CDR1 and CDR2, per the germline V gene, are MDHEN and SYDVKM. The CDR3 contains 14 residues, cysteine and phenylalanine counted. Only the CDR3 DNA stays, 42 bases, in frame from base 1. V is reduced by 6 bases and J by 6 bases, leaving a spacing of 12 bases between them. Collaborating institutions collected whole blood in K2EDTA tubes following their own protocols. For TCRbeta analysis, collaborator samples were shipped as frozen whole blood, as isolated PBMCs, or as DNA extracted from either sample type. The sample holds a few counts of this clone. There is no known antigen for this receptor. One base away there is no much larger clone; base qualities are not given. TCRbeta CDR3 regions were amplified from genomic DNA using the immunoSEQ Assay, a bias-controlled multiplex PCR. The authors' analysis ran thus. Within the assay, amplification of reference gene primers was used to estimate how many nucleated cells each sample contained. To quantify the absolute abundance of each unique TCRbeta CDR3 rearrangement, sequence reads were collapsed and filtered. For each sample, productive Simpson clonality was calculated by taking the square root of Simpson's diversity index across productive rearrangements. The table was pulled from immuneACCESS by TCRdb, which kept in-frame rearrangements only. Such tables lose some clones; where checked, under half of the loss comes from unresolved V genes, and the rest has no known cause. The V and J calls and the clone size are those of that table, but D and trimming were determined from the DNA. The sample table holds 150,000 to 190,000 clones, of which approximately 90% were seen once. The leading ten clones occupy 2% to 3% of the sample.

The V and J genes are TRBV28 and TRBJ1-6, with no confident D gene call. The receptor was isolated from a woman in her 70s with acute or convalescent COVID-19. The sample was peripheral blood. For the CDR3, the sequence is CASSLISSNSPLHF. The bases are TGTGCCAGCAGCCTTATCTCTAGTAATTCACCCCTCCACTTT.